One sample yielded the 25 T cell receptor beta chains listed below, sequenced in a study of cytomegalovirus exposure and HLA in healthy donors. 60 Vbeta and 13 Jbeta primers were used in PCR. Generated by immunoSEQ multiplex PCR, the TCRdb table keeps only in-frame clones and is missing some. The sample gives around 160,000 clones, 60% to 80% of which show up once; about 7.7% is in the top ten. The sample consisted of PBMCs. All receptors derive from a woman in her thirties or forties in good health and CMV-seropositive.

The rearrangement uses TRBV19 and TRBJ2-7, with a tentative D call TRBD2 (6 bases). V lost 4 bases and J 3 bases, leaving 10 bases between the germline ends. Germline assignment: CDR1 LNHDA and CDR2 SQIVND (reference sequence). CDR3 length: 13 amino acids. The CDR3 DNA sequence: TGTGCCAGTAGTAACGGACTACTCTACGAGCAGTACTTC. It specifies CASSNGLLYEQYF.

The rearrangement joins TRBV18 to TRBJ1-5, with 7 bases that match TRBD1. The CDR3 has 15 amino acids. Per germline, CDR1 KGHSH and CDR2 LQKENI. V was clipped by 3 bases and J by 5 bases; unmatched bases: 7. The CDR3 reads CASSPEQGNDQPQHF. The DNA for the CDR3 is TGTGCCAGCTCACCCGAACAGGGGAACGATCAGCCCCAGCATTTT.

The chain employs TRBV30 and TRBJ1-2; D is uncertain. CDR3 length: 14 amino acids. V shed 6 bases and J shed 7 bases, with 21 bases lying between them. CDR1 is GTSNPN, CDR2 SVGIG, per germline (reference sequence). The CDR3 spells CACKSQTVGIGYTF. CDR3 coding DNA: TGTGCCTGTAAGTCCCAGACTGTCGGGATTGGCTACACCTTC.

The chain has TRBV28 and TRBJ1-1; D uncertain. V was clipped by 3 bases and J by 11 bases, with 16 bases between them. This CDR3 contains 13 residues. Per the germline V gene, CDR1 is MDHEN and CDR2 is SYDVKM. The CDR3: CASSFQATPRAFF. The DNA of the CDR3 is TGTGCCAGCAGTTTCCAGGCCACCCCACGGGCTTTCTTT. Based on the CDR3 plus reference TRBV28 and TRBJ1-1, the full variable domain is DVKVTQSSRYLVKRTGEKVFLECVQDMDHENMFWYRQDPGLGLRLIYFSYDVKMKEKGDIPEGYSVSREKKERFSLILESASTNQTSMYLCASSFQATPRAFFGQGTRLTVV.

This sequence joins TRBV5-1 and TRBJ2-1; tentatively, D is TRBD1 (6 bases). Trimming removed 3 bases from V and 5 bases from J, with 18 bases in between. CDR1 and CDR2 (germline): SGHRS, YFSETQ. The CDR3 length is 16 residues. CDR3 coding DNA: TGCGCCAGCAGCTCGAAGCCCAGGGGAGATCACAATGAGCAGTTCTTC. Protein: CASSSKPRGDHNEQFF.

The chain joins TRBV6-5 to TRBJ2-2; D possibly corresponds to TRBD1 (6 bases). Germline CDR1 reads MNHEY; CDR2 reads SVGAGI. V was trimmed by 5 bases and J by 5 bases, leaving 12 bases between them. The CDR3 extends over 14 amino acids. CDR3 amino acids: CASSVRGWTGELFF. The CDR3, as DNA: TGTGCCAGCAGTGTCAGGGGTTGGACCGGGGAGCTGTTTTTT.

This clone appeared once. This chain connects TRBV7-9 to TRBJ1-3, with D possibly TRBD1 on 6 matching bases. This CDR3 is 14 amino acids long. Germline CDR1 and CDR2: SEHNR and FQNEAQ (reference sequence). V shed 4 bases and J shed 8 bases, with 15 bases lying between them. Here the CDR3 reads CASSYNGGWDTIYF. CDR3 bases: TGTGCCAGCAGCTACAATGGGGGCTGGGACACCATATATTTT.

This clone was seen a handful of times. The rearrangement joins TRBV4-3 to TRBJ1-2; D may be TRBD1 (5 bases). V lost 0 bases and J lost 5, with 13 bases in between. The CDR3 has 15 residues. Per germline, CDR1 LGHNA and CDR2 YSLEER. The CDR3 protein is CASSQDLTGLYGYTF. CDR3 DNA sequence: TGCGCCAGCAGCCAAGATCTAACAGGCCTGTATGGCTACACCTTC.

This chain joins TRBV5-8 and TRBJ1-3; no clear D gene. Trimming cost V 3 bases and J 0 bases, with 13 bases left between them. The V gene's germline CDR1 is SGHTS and CDR2 YDEGEE. The CDR3 has 16 amino acids. The CDR3 sequence: CASSSDWRSSGNTIYF. The DNA of the CDR3 is TGTGCCAGCAGCTCGGACTGGAGGAGCTCTGGAAACACCATATATTTT.

The chain links TRBV6-1 to TRBJ2-1; TRBD2 matches 12 bases. The V and J ends lost 2 bases and 9 bases, in that order; junction bases with no gene match: 2. The CDR3 has 14 residues. The germline CDR1 and CDR2 sequences are MNHNS and SASEGT. The CDR3 region has the DNA TGTGCCAGCAGTGAATCGGGACTAGCGGGTGAGCAGTTCTTC. It codes for CASSESGLAGEQFF.

This clone was picked up a small number of times. This chain uses TRBV6-1 with TRBJ2-7; maybe TRBD1 (5 bases). Germline values: CDR1 MNHNS, CDR2 SASEGT. Trimming took 1 base from V and 2 from J, leaving 9 bases between them. CDR3 size: 14 residues. The CDR3 loop is CASSEEGSAYEQYF. CDR3 bases: TGTGCCAGCAGTGAAGAGGGGTCAGCCTACGAGCAGTACTTC.

CDR3 sequence (DNA): TGTGCCAGCACCATACCGCTAGCGGGCCAGCCATTCACAGATACGCAGTATTTT. Translated, it gives CASTIPLAGQPFTDTQYF. J is TRBJ2-3 and V is TRBV28, with 8 bases lining up with TRBD2. Germline CDR1 MDHEN, CDR2 SYDVKM. Losses at the gene ends were 7 bases for V and 2 bases for J; bases not matched to a gene: 17. The CDR3 contains 18 residues.

The genes are TRBV5-1 and TRBJ2-6, with D maybe TRBD1 (6 bases). The CDR3 consists of 16 residues. Germline V CDR1 and CDR2: SGHRS, YFSETQ. Trimming took off 4 bases at V and 2 bases at J, with 13 bases between the two ends. The CDR3 protein is CASSQTGLTGANVLTF. CDR3 nucleotide sequence: TGCGCCAGCAGCCAGACAGGCCTCACTGGGGCCAACGTCCTGACTTTC.

The chain recombines TRBV28 with TRBJ2-3; D is possibly TRBD1 (6 bases). Germline values: CDR1 MDHEN, CDR2 SYDVKM. V lost 7 bases and J 1 base, leaving 21 bases between the germline ends. CDR3 length equals 17 residues. For the CDR3, the DNA is TGTGCCAGCACCCCTTATGGGACCAGGGGAGGCACAGATACGCAGTATTTT. It translates to CASTPYGTRGGTDTQYF.

This clone came up a few times. This chain links TRBV6-1 with TRBJ1-2; possibly TRBD1 for D (6 bases). V dropped 7 bases and J dropped 6 bases, with 12 bases sitting between them. The CDR3 covers 12 residues. CDR1 and CDR2 (germline): MNHNS, SASEGT. The CDR3 sequence is CASTGQNDGYTF. CDR3 in DNA: TGTGCCAGCACCGGACAGAACGATGGCTACACCTTC.

This chain connects TRBV9 to TRBJ2-1, with D perhaps TRBD2 (7 bases). Trimming took off 4 bases at V and 7 bases at J, with 21 bases between the two ends. Per the germline V gene, CDR1 is SGDLS and CDR2 is YYNGEE. The CDR3 covers 16 residues. The CDR3 region has the DNA TGTGCCAGCAGCAGGGGGGGGGACTTGGGAATGAATGAGCAGTTCTTC. Translating it yields CASSRGGDLGMNEQFF.

This chain joins TRBV6-1 and TRBJ2-1; 7 bases are shared with TRBD1. This CDR3 is built from 14 residues. Trimming cost V 5 bases and J 4 bases; bases outside gene matches: 5. In germline, CDR1 is MNHNS, CDR2 SASEGT. The CDR3: CASSRSQGYNEQFF. The CDR3 nucleotides are TGTGCCAGCAGTCGTTCACAGGGGTACAATGAGCAGTTCTTC.

The genes are TRBV11-2 and TRBJ1-1; 7 positions agree with TRBD1. Trimming at V came to 4 bases and at J to 4 bases, leaving 9 bases not matched to a gene. The CDR3 extends over 15 amino acids. In germline, CDR1 is SGHAT, CDR2 FQNNGV. The CDR3 DNA reads as TGTGCCAGCAGCTACACTCGGGCAGGGGGCACTGAAGCTTTCTTT. Its protein product is CASSYTRAGGTEAFF.

Written as DNA, the CDR3 is TGTGCCAGCAGTGAGATTACGGGAGAATTAAAAGAGACCCAGTACTTC. It yields the protein CASSEITGELKETQYF. V usage is TRBV6-1 and J usage is TRBJ2-5, with D possibly matching TRBD2 (6 bases). Germline values: CDR1 MNHNS, CDR2 SASEGT. V was trimmed by 3 bases and J by 3 bases, leaving 17 bases between them. There are 16 residues in the CDR3.

V gene TRBV11-2 combines with J gene TRBJ2-3; 11 nucleotides align to TRBD2. The CDR3 runs 16 residues. Germline V gives CDR1 SGHAT, CDR2 FQNNGV. V shed 1 base, J shed 6 bases, and the junction held 6 bases outside the gene matches. For the CDR3, the DNA is TGTGCCAGCAGCTTAGTGGTTAGCGGGAGGGCGGATACGCAGTATTTT. It specifies CASSLVVSGRADTQYF.

The genes are TRBV9 and TRBJ2-5; weak D call: TRBD1 (5 bases). With 0 bases removed from V and 3 bases from J, the gap between germline ends came to 6 bases. The germline V gene has CDR1 SGDLS and CDR2 YYNGEE. The CDR3 has 13 amino acids. This CDR3 reads CASSVATEETQYF. The CDR3 nucleotides read TGTGCCAGCAGCGTAGCGACAGAAGAGACCCAGTACTTC.

This clone was picked up one time. The chain combines TRBV7-2 with TRBJ2-5; TRBD1 aligns across 7 bases. The CDR3 has 14 residues. V dropped 5 bases and J dropped 4; count of bases not matched to a gene: 7. Per germline, CDR1 SGHTA and CDR2 FQGNSA. For the CDR3, the DNA is TGTGCCAGCAGCAACACAGGGGTTGGAGAGACCCAGTACTTC. This sequence encodes CASSNTGVGETQYF.

The V call is TRBV5-1, the J call TRBJ2-7, with TRBD1 matching over 10 bases. The junction had 7 bases not matched to a gene; V was cut back by 0 bases and J by 4 bases. This CDR3 spans 16 amino acids. Germline-derived CDR1 and CDR2 are SGHRS and YFSETQ. DNA of the CDR3: TGCGCCAGCAGCTTGGGGGGGGACAGGGGAGGTTACGAGCAGTACTTC. Protein product: CASSLGGDRGGYEQYF.

This rearrangement joins TRBV6-1 to TRBJ2-7; no clear D. The CDR3 is 13 amino acids. Trimming cost V 8 bases and J 2 bases, with 13 bases left between them. Germline lookup yields CDR1 MNHNS and CDR2 SASEGT. The CDR3: CASVLDSAYEQYF. As DNA, the CDR3 is TGTGCCAGCGTCCTAGACTCAGCCTACGAGCAGTACTTC.

The chain joins TRBV30 to TRBJ1-5; 8 nucleotides agree with TRBD1. V was clipped by 4 bases and J by 2 bases; unmatched bases: 10. Germline CDR1 GTSNPN, CDR2 SVGIG (reference sequence). This CDR3 is built from 16 residues. CDR3 loop: CAWTYRGVPGNQPQHF. The CDR3 DNA reads TGTGCCTGGACGTACAGGGGGGTACCTGGCAATCAGCCCCAGCATTTT.